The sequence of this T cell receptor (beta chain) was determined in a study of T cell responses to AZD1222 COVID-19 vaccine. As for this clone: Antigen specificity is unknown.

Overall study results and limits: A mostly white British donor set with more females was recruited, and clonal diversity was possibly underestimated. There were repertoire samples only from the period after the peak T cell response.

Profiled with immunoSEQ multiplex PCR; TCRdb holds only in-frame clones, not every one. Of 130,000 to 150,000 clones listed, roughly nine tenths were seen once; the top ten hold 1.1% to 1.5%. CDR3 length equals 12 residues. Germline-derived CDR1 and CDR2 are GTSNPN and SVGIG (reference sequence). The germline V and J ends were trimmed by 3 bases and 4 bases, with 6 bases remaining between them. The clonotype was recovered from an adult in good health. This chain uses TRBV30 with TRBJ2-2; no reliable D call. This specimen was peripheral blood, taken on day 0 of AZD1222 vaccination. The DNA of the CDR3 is TGTGCCTGGAGCGCGTCCACCGGGGAGCTGTTTTTT. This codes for CAWSASTGELFF.